A selection of T cell receptor beta chains follows, all from one sample in a study of T-cell memory formation after mild COVID-19. TCRdb recomputed calls from the 5' RACE reads with MiXCR, one row per CDR3 protein. This table holds about 340,000 distinct CDR3 sequences, approximately 12% found once. The specimen sequenced was PBMCs or a T cell subset sorted from them (not recorded which). The origin of the receptors is a man between 18 and 29 years old who had mild COVID-19 (a few samples of this study predate the infection). Cell type and time point are not known. Both conserved end residues are part of each CDR3. A D gene is named only where the DNA matches it firmly. Part of the rows lack a size; the others show once, few, many or a class for expanded clones.

many	13	TRBV6-6	TRBJ2-7	-	CASRGEVSYEQYF	TGTGCCAGCAGAGGGGAGGTTTCCTACGAGCAGTACTTC
many	15	TRBV9	TRBJ2-5	-	CASSVGPTSQETQYF	TGTGCCAGCAGCGTAGGGCCTACCTCCCAAGAGACCCAGTACTTC
-	16	TRBV7-9	TRBJ2-3	TRBD1	CASSSWTGGSTDTQYF	TGTGCCAGCAGCTCCTGGACAGGGGGAAGCACAGATACGCAGTATTTT
few	15	TRBV9	TRBJ2-5	-	CASSLRGMYQETQYF	TGTGCCAGCAGTCTCCGGGGGATGTACCAAGAGACCCAGTACTTC
few	13	TRBV29-1	TRBJ2-7	TRBD1	CSVVGTVDYEQYF	TGCAGCGTTGTCGGGACAGTTGACTACGAGCAGTACTTC
-	24	TRBV7-2	TRBJ2-3	TRBD2	CASSLSRRAKGLAGKKGSTDTQYF	TGTGCCAGCAGCTTATCACGTCGCGCGAAAGGACTAGCGGGGAAAAAGGGGAGCACAGATACGCAGTATTTT
few	16	TRBV3-1	TRBJ2-5	TRBD2	CASSQGVRGGSETQYF	TGTGCCAGCAGCCAAGGGGTGCGGGGGGGCTCGGAGACCCAGTACTTC
-	16	TRBV20-1	TRBJ2-4	-	CSARSRQGGRGNIQYF	TGCAGTGCTAGAAGTCGGCAGGGGGGAAGGGGAAACATTCAGTACTTC
-	14	TRBV29-1	TRBJ1-1	-	CSVAEESDFTEAFF	TGCAGCGTTGCTGAGGAGTCAGATTTTACTGAAGCTTTCTTT
-	18	TRBV6-2/TRBV6-3	TRBJ2-1	TRBD1	CASSYPPTWTGTYNEQFF	TGTGCCAGCAGTTATCCCCCAACGTGGACAGGGACCTACAATGAGCAGTTCTTC
-	17	TRBV24-1	TRBJ1-1	TRBD1	CATSDFIEDRGYTEAFF	TGTGCCACCAGTGATTTCATCGAAGACAGGGGGTACACTGAAGCTTTCTTT
few	16	TRBV6-5	TRBJ2-5	-	CASSYSVWGMKETQYF	TGTGCCAGCAGTTACTCGGTGTGGGGTATGAAGGAGACCCAGTACTTC
-	15	TRBV7-3	TRBJ1-1	-	CASSLTAGADTEAFF	TGTGCCAGCAGCTTAACAGCAGGGGCGGACACTGAAGCTTTCTTT
-	15	TRBV4-3	TRBJ2-2	-	CASRDTGTYTGELFF	TGCGCCAGCAGGGACACTGGGACGTACACCGGGGAGCTGTTTTTT
few	15	TRBV12-3/TRBV12-4	TRBJ2-2	-	CASTRGAGNTGELFF	TGTGCCAGCACACGGGGGGCCGGGAACACCGGGGAGCTGTTTTTT
-	16	TRBV9	TRBJ2-1	TRBD2	CASSVVSGGRGNEQFF	TGTGCCAGCAGCGTAGTCAGCGGGGGGAGGGGGAATGAGCAGTTCTTC
many	14	TRBV4-1	TRBJ2-3	-	CASSQGPESDTQYF	TGCGCCAGCAGCCAAGGTCCAGAATCAGATACGCAGTATTTT
many	14	TRBV5-1	TRBJ2-5	-	CASSLNTGQETQYF	TGCGCCAGCAGCTTAAACACCGGCCAAGAGACCCAGTACTTC
-	16	TRBV27	TRBJ1-4	TRBD1	CASSPYARDRDEKLFF	TGTGCCAGCAGTCCATATGCCCGGGACAGGGATGAAAAACTGTTTTTT
few	13	TRBV3-1	TRBJ2-5	-	CASSLGALGAQYF	TGTGCCAGCAGCCTCGGGGCTCTCGGGGCCCAGTACTTC
few	13	TRBV7-2	TRBJ2-3	-	CASSLGSLDTQYF	TGTGCCAGCAGCCTCGGCAGCTTGGATACGCAGTATTTT
many	16	TRBV9	TRBJ2-1	-	CASSVALGTTYNEQFF	TGTGCCAGCAGCGTAGCCCTCGGGACCACCTACAATGAGCAGTTCTTC